A single sample is the source of the 7 T cell receptor beta chains below, sequenced in a study of human thymus T cells. Corrective heart surgery yielded resections, and these provided the thymus tissue. The method was immunoSEQ multiplex PCR; TCRdb's version includes in-frame clones alone and lacks a portion of them. The table records tens of thousands of clones, 95% of them present only once. The sample comprised thymus tissue. All receptors come from a girl less than two years old with a congenital heart defect but otherwise immunologically healthy.

This sequence joins TRBV5-1 and TRBJ2-1; 7 bases line up with TRBD2. The CDR3 has 15 amino acids. Germline loops: CDR1 SGHRS, CDR2 YFSETQ. J was trimmed by 1 base and V by 0 bases; bases with no gene match: 1. In DNA form, the CDR3 reads TGCGCCAGCAGCTTGGGCGGGAGTTCCTACAATGAGCAGTTCTTC. It codes for CASSLGGSSYNEQFF.

This chain joins TRBV28 and TRBJ1-2; a possible D gene is TRBD1 (6 bases). The V gene lost 6 bases and the J gene lost 3 bases, with 20 bases spanning the gap. Germline assignment: CDR1 MDHEN and CDR2 SYDVKM. There are 16 residues in the CDR3. The CDR3 bases are TGTGCCAGCAGGGATCTCGAAGGAAGGGGGGACTATGGCTACACCTTC. It is translated as CASRDLEGRGDYGYTF.

The rearrangement joins TRBV7-6 to TRBJ2-5, with 7 bases identical to TRBD2. The CDR3 is 17 amino acids. The V gene end was trimmed by 5 bases and the J gene end by 3 bases; junction bases not matched to a gene: 15. Germline V gene data show CDR1 as SGHVS and CDR2 as FNYEAQ. The CDR3 DNA reads as TGTGCCAGCAGCCCCTCAGGGAAGCGGGGTTCAGAAGAGACCCAGTACTTC. It encodes CASSPSGKRGSEETQYF.

This chain uses TRBV11-3 with TRBJ2-7; 14 bases align to TRBD2. CDR1 is SGHNT, CDR2 YENEEA, per germline. V trimming: 5 bases; J trimming: 2 bases; junction bases outside the gene matches: 8. The CDR3 runs 17 residues. The CDR3 spells CASSPGTSGRPPYEQYF. The CDR3 DNA reads TGTGCCAGCAGCCCCGGGACTAGCGGGAGACCTCCCTACGAGCAGTACTTC.

The chain combines TRBV4-1 with TRBJ2-3, with 11 positions matching TRBD2. This CDR3 has 19 amino acids. Germline lookup yields CDR1 MGHRA and CDR2 YSYEKL. The V and J ends lost 5 bases and 1 base, in that order; junction bases with no gene match: 14. CDR3 protein: CASSALAGEGVKGTDTQYF. The CDR3 nucleotides read TGCGCCAGCAGCGCACTAGCGGGAGAGGGGGTGAAAGGCACAGATACGCAGTATTTT.

This chain uses TRBV7-8 with TRBJ1-1; 7 bases match TRBD1. J lost 3 bases, V lost 7 bases, and 8 bases had no gene match. Germline V lookup: CDR1 SGHVS, CDR2 FQNEAQ. This CDR3 contains 14 residues. The chain's CDR3 is CASMRQGWDTEAFF. In nucleotides, the CDR3 is TGTGCCAGCATGCGACAGGGTTGGGACACTGAAGCTTTCTTT.

The chain joins TRBV7-9 to TRBJ1-2, with 9 nucleotides matching TRBD1. Germline V gene lookup returns CDR1 SEHNR and CDR2 FQNEAQ (reference sequence). Germline trimming cut 2 bases from V and 5 bases from J; bases unmatched to any gene: 3. The CDR3 length is 14 residues. This chain's CDR3 is CASSLTGGEYGYTF. As DNA, the CDR3 is TGTGCCAGCAGCTTAACAGGGGGCGAATATGGCTACACCTTC.